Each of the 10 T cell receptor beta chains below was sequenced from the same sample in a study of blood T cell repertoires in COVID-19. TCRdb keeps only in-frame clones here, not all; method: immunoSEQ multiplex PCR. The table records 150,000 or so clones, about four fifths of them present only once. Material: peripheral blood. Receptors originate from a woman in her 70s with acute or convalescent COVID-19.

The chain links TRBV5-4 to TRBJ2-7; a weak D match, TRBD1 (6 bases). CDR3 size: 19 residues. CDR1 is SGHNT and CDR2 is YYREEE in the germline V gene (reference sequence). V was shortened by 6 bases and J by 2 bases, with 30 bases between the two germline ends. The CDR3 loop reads CASTALGDIKPRSPYEQYF. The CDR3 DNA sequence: TGTGCCAGCACCGCCCTGGGGGACATTAAGCCACGGAGCCCCTACGAGCAGTACTTC.

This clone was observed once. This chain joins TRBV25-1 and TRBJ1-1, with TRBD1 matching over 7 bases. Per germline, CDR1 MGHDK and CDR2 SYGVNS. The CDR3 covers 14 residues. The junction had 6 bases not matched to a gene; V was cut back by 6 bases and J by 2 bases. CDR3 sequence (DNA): TGTGCCAGCAGGAGGGGGACAGTTAACACTGAAGCTTTCTTT. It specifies CASRRGTVNTEAFF.

The CDR3 coding sequence is TGTGCCAGCAGGGCCGGAGAGACAGGGTTCGTTCGCAATGAGCAGTTCTTC. This sequence encodes CASRAGETGFVRNEQFF. The chain is built from TRBV2 and TRBJ2-1; 7 bases align to TRBD1. Germline V gene data show CDR1 as SNHLY and CDR2 as FYNNEI. The CDR3 totals 17 residues. V was pared by 6 bases and J by 6 bases, with 17 bases of the junction left unmatched.

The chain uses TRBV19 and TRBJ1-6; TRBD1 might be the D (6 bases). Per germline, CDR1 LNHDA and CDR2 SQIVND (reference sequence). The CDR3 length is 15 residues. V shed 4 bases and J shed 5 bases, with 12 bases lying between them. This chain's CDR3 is CASSTGVANNSPLHF. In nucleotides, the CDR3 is TGTGCCAGTAGTACAGGGGTCGCGAATAATTCACCCCTCCACTTT.

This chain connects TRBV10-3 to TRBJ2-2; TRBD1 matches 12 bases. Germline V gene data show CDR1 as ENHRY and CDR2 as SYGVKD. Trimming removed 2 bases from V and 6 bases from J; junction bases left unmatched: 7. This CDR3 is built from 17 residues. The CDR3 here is CAISEIPGQGASGELFF. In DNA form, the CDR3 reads TGTGCCATCAGTGAGATACCGGGACAGGGGGCATCCGGGGAGCTGTTTTTT.

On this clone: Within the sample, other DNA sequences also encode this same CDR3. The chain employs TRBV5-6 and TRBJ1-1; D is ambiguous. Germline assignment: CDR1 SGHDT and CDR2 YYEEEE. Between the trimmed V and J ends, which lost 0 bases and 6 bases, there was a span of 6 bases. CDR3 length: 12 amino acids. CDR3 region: CASSLALAEAFF. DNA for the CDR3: TGTGCCAGCAGCTTGGCCCTTGCTGAAGCTTTCTTT.

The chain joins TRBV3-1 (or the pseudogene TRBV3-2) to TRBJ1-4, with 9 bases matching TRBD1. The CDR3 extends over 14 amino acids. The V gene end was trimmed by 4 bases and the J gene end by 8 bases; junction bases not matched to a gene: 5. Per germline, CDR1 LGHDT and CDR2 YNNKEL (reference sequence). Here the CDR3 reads CASSLQGAGEKLFF. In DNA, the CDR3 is TGTGCCAGCAGCCTACAGGGGGCTGGAGAAAAACTGTTTTTT.

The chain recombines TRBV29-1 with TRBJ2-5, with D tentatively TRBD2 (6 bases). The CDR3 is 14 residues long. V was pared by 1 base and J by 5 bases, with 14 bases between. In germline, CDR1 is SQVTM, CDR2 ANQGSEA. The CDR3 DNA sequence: TGCAGCGTTGAAGTCTTCGGGGGACCGGAGACCCAGTACTTC. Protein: CSVEVFGGPETQYF.

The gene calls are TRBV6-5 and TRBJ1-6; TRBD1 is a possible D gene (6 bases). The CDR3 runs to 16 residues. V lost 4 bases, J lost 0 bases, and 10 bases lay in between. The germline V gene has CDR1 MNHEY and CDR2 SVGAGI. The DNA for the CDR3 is TGTGCCAGCAGTTCCGACAGGAGCTCCTATAATTCACCCCTCCACTTT. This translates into CASSSDRSSYNSPLHF.

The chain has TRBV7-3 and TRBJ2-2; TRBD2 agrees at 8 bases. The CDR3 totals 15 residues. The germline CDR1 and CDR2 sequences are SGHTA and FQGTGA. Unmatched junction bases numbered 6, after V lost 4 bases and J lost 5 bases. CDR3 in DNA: TGTGCCAGCAGCTCGGCGGGGGGCCGGACCGGGGAGCTGTTTTTT. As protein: CASSSAGGRTGELFF.